Reported below is one T cell receptor (beta chain). Its antigen is still unknown. This specimen belongs to a study of T cell responses to AZD1222 COVID-19 vaccine. V lost 3 bases, J lost 3 bases, and 3 bases stayed unmatched. Germline CDR1 is DFQATT and CDR2 is SNEGSKA (reference sequence). The CDR3 is 14 amino acids. Whole-study findings and limits: Regions 160-218 and 743-854 dominated among vaccine-associated CD4 TCRs spanning spike.

Clones were sequenced by immunoSEQ multiplex PCR, and TCRdb holds only the in-frame ones, with some missing. The sample has about 84,000 clones; around nine tenths are singletons. The chain carries TRBV20-1 and TRBJ2-2, with 8 nucleotides matching TRBD2. The receptor was isolated from an adult who received the AZD1222 COVID-19 vaccine. Sequencing was performed on peripheral blood, taken 28 days after the second AZD1222 dose. CDR3 amino acids: CSASTSGYTGELFF. As DNA, the CDR3 is TGCAGTGCTAGTACTAGCGGATACACCGGGGAGCTGTTTTTT.